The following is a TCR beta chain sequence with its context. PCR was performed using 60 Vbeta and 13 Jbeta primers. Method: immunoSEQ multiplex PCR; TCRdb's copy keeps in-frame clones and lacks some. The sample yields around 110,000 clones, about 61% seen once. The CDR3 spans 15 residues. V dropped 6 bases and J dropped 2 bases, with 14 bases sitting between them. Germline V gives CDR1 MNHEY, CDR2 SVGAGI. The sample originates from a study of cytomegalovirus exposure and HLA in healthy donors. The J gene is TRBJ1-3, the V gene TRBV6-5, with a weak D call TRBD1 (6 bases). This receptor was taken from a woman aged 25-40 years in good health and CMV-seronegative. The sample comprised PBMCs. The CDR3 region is CASRQGWGPGNTIYF. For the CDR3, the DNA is TGTGCCAGCAGGCAGGGATGGGGGCCTGGAAACACCATATATTTT.